The present entry profiles one TCR beta chain with its context. Antigen specificity is unknown. This entry belongs to a study of T cell responses to AZD1222 COVID-19 vaccine. For the study at large: Pooled together were second doses at about 4 or about 12 weeks.

TCRdb's copy holds only in-frame clones and misses some; the assay was immunoSEQ multiplex PCR. The profile shows 100,000 to 150,000 clones, roughly 87% of them singletons. Study-wide results and limits: Donors skewed white British and female; clonal diversity was possibly underestimated. When two AZD1222 doses had been given, Spike-specific TCR breadth and depth rose.

CDR3 length: 16 residues. V gave up 0 bases and J gave up 6 bases, with 13 bases separating them. Germline V gene lookup returns CDR1 SGHDT and CDR2 YYEEEE. Sequenced here: peripheral blood, sampled on day 0 of AZD1222 vaccination. This sequence was found in an adult in good health. V gene TRBV5-6 combines with J gene TRBJ1-6; weak D call: TRBD1 (5 bases). Here the CDR3 reads CASSLGGGDFNSPLHF. Here the CDR3 DNA reads TGTGCCAGCAGCTTGGGGGGCGGGGACTTTAATTCACCCCTCCACTTT.